The 20 T cell receptor beta chains below were found in one sample sequenced in a study of T cell repertoires in breast cancer. An expanded emulsion RT-PCR with primers for all TCR V genes paired CD8+ T cell chains. Unpaired genes were suppressed by blocking oligonucleotides during a second nested PCR. Each CDR3 protein gets one entry after TCRdb re-called the emulsion pairing reads with MiXCR. Of about 40,000 distinct CDR3 sequences in the sample, about 41% were seen once. The sequenced material came from CD8+ T cells. The receptor set was obtained from a pool of human donors with breast cancer or a healthy control (not recorded which).

There are many counts of this clonotype. The genes are TRBV6-6 and TRBJ1-1, with D uncertain. V dropped 2 bases and J dropped 7 bases, with 2 bases sitting between them. CDR3 size: 10 residues. Germline V gene lookup returns CDR1 MNHNY and CDR2 SVGAGI (reference sequence). The CDR3 DNA is TGTGCCAGCAGTTACAGTGAAGCTTTCTTT. Translated: CASSYSEAFF.

The J gene is TRBJ2-1, the V gene TRBV27, with TRBD2 matching 10 bases. V shed 6 bases, J shed 8 bases, and the junction held 10 bases outside the gene matches. This CDR3 has 15 residues. Germline V gene sequence: CDR1 MNHEY, CDR2 SMNVEV (reference sequence). CDR3 in amino acids: CASSGLAVTLDEQFF. CDR3 in DNA: TGTGCCAGCAGCGGACTAGCGGTCACCCTGGATGAGCAGTTCTTC.

This clonotype has at least ten counts. The rearrangement joins TRBV25-1 to TRBJ1-1, with D possibly matching TRBD1 (6 bases). Germline values: CDR1 MGHDK, CDR2 SYGVNS. The CDR3 contains 16 residues. V was trimmed by 4 bases and J by 1 base, leaving 16 bases between them. The DNA of the CDR3 is TGTGCCAGCAGTGCATTGAGGGGGGGGAGGAACACTGAAGCTTTCTTT. Translated: CASSALRGGRNTEAFF.

This CDR3 reads CASSQDLAGQPPTYEQYF. The CDR3 DNA reads TGCGCCAGCAGCCAAGATCTAGCGGGACAACCCCCTACCTACGAGCAGTACTTC. This sequence joins TRBV4-1 and TRBJ2-7; TRBD2 matches at 9 bases. J was trimmed by 2 bases and V by 0 bases; bases with no gene match: 11. This CDR3 is 18 amino acids long. The germline gives CDR1 MGHRA, CDR2 YSYEKL.

Worth noting for this clonotype: A single base separates this from a much larger clone, so it may be a read error. The chain has TRBV7-2 and TRBJ2-5, with D hard to call. V shed 4 bases and J shed 1 base, with 13 bases lying between them. CDR1 SGHTA and CDR2 FQGNSA come from the germline V gene. There are 15 residues in the CDR3. The CDR3 sequence: CASSSGPEVQETQYF. The CDR3 DNA reads as TGTGCCAGCAGCTCCGGTCCTGAGGTCCAAGAGACCCAGTACTTC.

As to this clonotype: A read error may produce the germline difference seen at one junction end. The CDR3 region has the DNA TGTACCATCAGTGCAGGGGACGGCGAGCAGTACTTC. It codes for CTISAGDGEQYF. The J gene is TRBJ2-7, the V gene TRBV10-3; D might be TRBD1 (6 bases). Germline V CDR1 and CDR2: ENHRY, SYGVKD. The CDR3 has 12 residues.

This clonotype was seen only a few times. This chain connects TRBV7-2 to TRBJ2-5; D gene uncertain. Germline lookup yields CDR1 SGHTA and CDR2 FQGNSA. The CDR3 totals 15 residues. The V end was cut by 3 bases, the J end by 4 bases, with 15 bases between. The CDR3 protein is CASSFPSRRGETQYF. The DNA of the CDR3 is TGTGCCAGCAGCTTTCCAAGCCGGAGAGGAGAGACCCAGTACTTC.

The chain is built from TRBV20-1 and TRBJ1-4; unclear D gene. CDR3 length: 16 amino acids. CDR1 and CDR2 from the germline V gene are DFQATT and SNEGSKA (reference sequence). Trimming shortened V by 1 base and J by 4 bases, and 16 bases separated the two germline ends. The CDR3 spells CSARVMRGQFNEKLFF. The CDR3 region has the DNA TGCAGTGCTAGAGTAATGAGAGGCCAGTTTAATGAAAAACTGTTTTTT.

This clonotype has at least ten counts. The rearrangement uses TRBV20-1 and TRBJ1-2; 7 nucleotides line up with TRBD1. The germline V gene has CDR1 DFQATT and CDR2 SNEGSKA (reference sequence). The CDR3 runs to 12 residues. The junction had 4 bases not matched to a gene; V was cut back by 3 bases and J by 6 bases. DNA for the CDR3: TGCAGTGCTAGCACCGGGACAGATGGCTACACCTTC. Amino acids: CSASTGTDGYTF.

Details on this clonotype: The CDR3 end shows no conserved phenylalanine or tryptophan, and so a read error is likely. The chain couples TRBV18 to TRBJ1-5, with D tentatively TRBD1 (5 bases). The CDR3 is 17 residues long. Germline CDR1 KGHSH, CDR2 LQKENI. The V gene lost 1 base and the J gene lost 2 bases, with 15 bases spanning the gap. The DNA for the CDR3 is TGTGCCAGCTCACCACGGAATAAAGGGGAGGGCAATCAGCCCCAGCATCTT. Amino acids: CASSPRNKGEGNQPQHL.

As concerns this clonotype: Germline and junction disagree at one end, which may indicate a read error. The chain joins TRBV2 to TRBJ2-7; 7 nucleotides line up with TRBD1. CDR3 size: 14 residues. The germline gives CDR1 SNHLY, CDR2 FYNNEI. The CDR3 bases are TGTGCCAGCATTCCCGAGACAGGGAGCTACAAGCAGTACTTC. It encodes CASIPETGSYKQYF.

Concerning this clonotype: Germline is not matched at one junction end, which may reflect a read error. V usage is TRBV7-3 and J usage is TRBJ2-3; D remains unclear. Germline CDR1 and CDR2: SGHTA and FQGTGA. The CDR3 spans 14 residues. CDR3 sequence (DNA): TGTACCAGCAGTTTCCTAGGGCGGACAGATACGCAGTATTTT. Its translation is CTSSFLGRTDTQYF.

This clonotype was recorded a few times. This sequence joins TRBV20-1 and TRBJ2-7; D uncertain. V gave up 0 bases and J gave up 1 base, with 13 bases separating them. The germline V gene encodes CDR1 DFQATT and CDR2 SNEGSKA (reference sequence). The CDR3 spans 15 residues. CDR3 nucleotide sequence: TGCAGTGCTAGAGATCGGGTTATCCCTTCCTACGAGCAGTACTTC. Translated, it gives CSARDRVIPSYEQYF.

The rearrangement links TRBV10-3 to TRBJ1-1; D ambiguous. The V and J ends lost 3 bases and 5 bases respectively, with 4 bases between them. Germline CDR1 ENHRY, CDR2 SYGVKD. The CDR3 has 11 residues. The CDR3 loop is CAISDQTEAFF. In nucleotides, the CDR3 is TGTGCCATCAGTGACCAGACTGAAGCTTTCTTT.

V usage is TRBV20-1 and J usage is TRBJ2-3, with 11 positions matching TRBD2. Germline values: CDR1 DFQATT, CDR2 SNEGSKA (reference sequence). Trimming cost V 3 bases and J 6 bases; bases outside gene matches: 20. The CDR3 contains 19 residues. The CDR3 spells CSASFPGISGRAAPDTQYF. The CDR3 nucleotides read TGCAGTGCTAGCTTTCCCGGGATTAGCGGGAGGGCCGCCCCCGATACGCAGTATTTT.

In its sample, this clonotype was seen many times. V gene TRBV27 combines with J gene TRBJ1-1; a weak D match, TRBD1 (6 bases). Germline V gene sequence: CDR1 MNHEY, CDR2 SMNVEV (reference sequence). The CDR3 is 14 amino acids. Trimming pared 2 bases from V and 5 bases from J, leaving 12 bases between. DNA for the CDR3: TGTGCCAGCAGTTTAGGCAGGGGAGGGACTGAAGCTTTCTTT. As protein: CASSLGRGGTEAFF.

V is TRBV30 and J is TRBJ1-2; tentative D call: TRBD1 (5 bases). Trimming left V 6 bases short and J 5 bases short, with 16 bases between. The germline V gene encodes CDR1 GTSNPN and CDR2 SVGIG (reference sequence). The CDR3 spans 13 residues. The CDR3 loop is CACGGMVMYGYTF. Here the CDR3 DNA reads TGTGCCTGCGGGGGGATGGTGATGTATGGCTACACCTTC.

This clonotype was seen a few times. The J gene is TRBJ2-7, the V gene TRBV20-1; 10 bases fit TRBD2. The CDR3 has 17 residues. In germline, CDR1 is DFQATT, CDR2 SNEGSKA (reference sequence). The V gene end was trimmed by 6 bases and the J gene end by 4 bases; junction bases not matched to a gene: 18. The CDR3 reads CSAHFLSRAGGRYEQYF. The CDR3 DNA follows: TGCAGTGCCCACTTCCTTTCTCGAGCGGGGGGGCGGTACGAGCAGTACTTC.

The chain carries TRBV7-8 and TRBJ1-1; weak D call: TRBD1 (5 bases). Germline V gene lookup returns CDR1 SGHVS and CDR2 FQNEAQ. Trimming cost V 5 bases and J 5 bases, with 12 bases left between them. The CDR3 contains 13 residues. The CDR3 spells CASSRGSLTEAFF. Here the CDR3 DNA reads TGTGCCAGCAGCCGGGGGAGCCTAACTGAAGCTTTCTTT.

This clonotype was seen only a few times. This chain joins TRBV19 and TRBJ1-6; TRBD1 matches at 7 bases. The CDR3 has 14 amino acids. The germline V gene encodes CDR1 LNHDA and CDR2 SQIVND (reference sequence). Trimming removed 3 bases from V and 6 bases from J; junction bases left unmatched: 2. The DNA for the CDR3 is TGTGCCAGTAGTATGGGGACAGTTAATTCACCCCTCCACTTT. Encoded protein: CASSMGTVNSPLHF. Using reference TRBV19 and TRBJ1-6 for the parts outside the CDR3, the full variable domain is DGGITQSPKYLFRKEGQNVTLSCEQNLNHDAMYWYRQDPGQGLRLIYYSQIVNDFQKGDIAEGYSVSREKKESFPLTVTSAQKNPTAFYLCASSMGTVNSPLHFGNGTRLTVT.